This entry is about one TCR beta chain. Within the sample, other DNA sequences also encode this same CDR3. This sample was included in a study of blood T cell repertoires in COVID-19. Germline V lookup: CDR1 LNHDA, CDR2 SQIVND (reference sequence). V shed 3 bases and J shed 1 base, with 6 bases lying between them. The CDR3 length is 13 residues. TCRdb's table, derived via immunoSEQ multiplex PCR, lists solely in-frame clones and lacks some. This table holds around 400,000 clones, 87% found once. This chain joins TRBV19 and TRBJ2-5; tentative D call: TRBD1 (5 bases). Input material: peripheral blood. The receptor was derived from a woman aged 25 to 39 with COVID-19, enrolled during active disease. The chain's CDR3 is CASSIQGQETQYF. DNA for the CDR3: TGTGCCAGTAGTATTCAGGGCCAAGAGACCCAGTACTTC.